The 26 T cell receptor beta chains given below trace back to one sample, sequenced in a study of T cell responses to AZD1222 COVID-19 vaccine. The protocol was immunoSEQ multiplex PCR, while the TCRdb copy is restricted to in-frame clones and leaves out a portion. The table records under 150,000 clones, more than 90% of them present only once. The sequenced sample was peripheral blood, obtained 28 days after the second AZD1222 dose. The receptors derive from an adult who received the AZD1222 COVID-19 vaccine.

The J gene is TRBJ2-7, the V gene TRBV5-1, with 13 bases aligning to TRBD2. The V gene's germline CDR1 is SGHRS and CDR2 YFSETQ. This CDR3 has 15 amino acids. Trimming removed 4 bases from V and 2 bases from J; junction bases left unmatched: 3. The CDR3 reads CASSAGLAGAYEQYF. The CDR3 DNA sequence: TGCGCCAGCAGCGCAGGACTAGCGGGGGCCTACGAGCAGTACTTC.

The CDR3 loop reads CASSLEGVASTDTQYF. As DNA, the CDR3 is TGCGCCAGCAGCTTGGAGGGGGTGGCTAGCACAGATACGCAGTATTTT. The V gene is TRBV5-1, the J gene TRBJ2-3; tentative D call: TRBD1 (6 bases). Trimming shortened V by 0 bases and J by 0 bases, and 11 bases separated the two germline ends. The CDR3 length is 16 residues. CDR1 and CDR2 from the germline V gene are SGHRS and YFSETQ.

The rearrangement links TRBV21-1 to TRBJ1-2; the table's D call TRBD1 went unverified against the DNA. TRBV21-1 represents a pseudogene. The CDR3 is made up of 14 amino acids. DNA for the CDR3: TGTGCCAGCAGCAAAGGGCCGAAGAACTATGGCTACACCTTC. It yields the protein CASSKGPKNYGYTF.

Here the CDR3 reads CASSQEPLWSYTF. CDR3 DNA: TGTGCCAGTAGTCAAGAACCACTATGGAGCTACACCTTC. This sequence joins TRBV19 and TRBJ1-2; D unresolved. V was clipped by 5 bases and J by 9 bases, with 16 bases between them. The CDR3 is 13 residues long. The germline gives CDR1 LNHDA, CDR2 SQIVND (reference sequence).

The CDR3 bases are TGCGCCAGCAGCCAAGATCGGGGGGGCGTAGACTATGGCTACACCTTC. Protein product: CASSQDRGGVDYGYTF. This chain uses TRBV4-1 with TRBJ1-2, with D tentatively TRBD1 (6 bases). The V end was cut by 0 bases, the J end by 3 bases, with 14 bases between. From germline, CDR1 is MGHRA and CDR2 YSYEKL. The CDR3 contains 16 residues.

A word on this clone: Distinct nucleotide sequences in the sample also encode this CDR3. The chain recombines TRBV7-2 with TRBJ2-3; D may be TRBD1 (5 bases). Looked up from germline, CDR1 is SGHTA and CDR2 is FQGNSA. V lost 0 bases and J 1 base, leaving 5 bases between the germline ends. The CDR3 runs 14 residues. DNA of the CDR3: TGTGCCAGCAGCTTAGCAGGGGGCACAGATACGCAGTATTTT. Translation: CASSLAGGTDTQYF.

The V gene is TRBV7-6, the J gene TRBJ2-1, with a possible D match to TRBD2 (6 bases). Per germline, CDR1 SGHVS and CDR2 FNYEAQ. The CDR3 is 14 amino acids. V was pared by 5 bases and J by 10 bases, with 18 bases between. The CDR3 region is CASSLVGGSREQFF. The CDR3 nucleotides read TGTGCCAGCAGCCTAGTTGGGGGGTCTAGGGAGCAGTTCTTC.

This clone has more than one count but fewer than ten. The rearrangement uses TRBV18 and TRBJ2-7, with TRBD1 matching 9 bases. Germline loops: CDR1 KGHSH, CDR2 LQKENI. J lost 0 bases, V lost 0 bases, and 0 bases had no gene match. The CDR3 runs 15 residues. This chain's CDR3 is CASSPPDRGSYEQYF. The DNA of the CDR3 is TGTGCCAGCTCACCACCGGACAGGGGCTCCTACGAGCAGTACTTC. The whole variable domain, filled in from reference TRBV18 and TRBJ2-7, reads NAGVMQNPRHLVRRRGQEARLRCSPMKGHSHVYWYRQLPEEGLKFMVYLQKENIIDESGMPKERFSAEFPKEGPSILRIQQVVRGDSAAYFCASSPPDRGSYEQYFGPGTRLTVT.

The chain couples TRBV29-1 to TRBJ1-1; TRBD1 aligns across 8 bases. The CDR3 is 13 amino acids. Per germline, CDR1 SQVTM and CDR2 ANQGSEA. J lost 1 base, V lost 6 bases, and 4 bases had no gene match. The CDR3 DNA reads as TGCAGCGTCGCGGACAGGGCGAACACTGAAGCTTTCTTT. Protein: CSVADRANTEAFF.

V is TRBV6-6 and J is TRBJ1-4; a weak D match, TRBD1 (5 bases). CDR3 length: 15 residues. CDR1 MNHNY and CDR2 SVGAGI come from the germline V gene (reference sequence). V gave up 4 bases and J gave up 7 bases, with 16 bases separating them. Written as DNA, the CDR3 is TGTGCCAGCAGTTCCGAAAGGAGGAGGGGTGAAAAACTGTTTTTT. It translates to CASSSERRRGEKLFF.

This chain links TRBV18 with TRBJ2-2; D unclear. Germline CDR1 reads KGHSH; CDR2 reads LQKENI. The CDR3 totals 11 residues. With 3 bases removed from V and 7 bases from J, the gap between germline ends came to 3 bases. The CDR3 DNA is TGTGCCAGCTCACCGAGCGGGGAGCTGTTTTTT. As protein: CASSPSGELFF.

This chain uses TRBV19 with TRBJ1-4, with D possibly TRBD1 on 5 matching bases. CDR3 size: 14 residues. V was cut by 5 bases and J by 17 bases, with 24 bases left in between. Germline V lookup: CDR1 LNHDA, CDR2 SQIVND (reference sequence). DNA of the CDR3: TGTGCCAGTAGTTTTTCCCCTAAGCCGGACATGATATTTTTT. It yields the protein CASSFSPKPDMIFF.

The chain couples TRBV13 to TRBJ2-1; the match to TRBD2 covers 16 bases. With V trimmed by 3 bases and J by 3 bases, 2 bases remained unmatched. This CDR3 has 17 residues. Germline V gene sequence: CDR1 PRHDT, CDR2 FYEKMQ (reference sequence). CDR3 protein: CASSLGLAGGVYNEQFF. The CDR3, as DNA: TGTGCCAGCAGCTTGGGACTAGCGGGAGGGGTCTACAATGAGCAGTTCTTC.

V gene TRBV28 combines with J gene TRBJ2-5; the D gene is possibly TRBD1 (6 bases). The CDR3 runs to 15 residues. V gave up 4 bases and J gave up 0 bases, with 12 bases separating them. CDR1 and CDR2 (germline): MDHEN, SYDVKM. CDR3 DNA sequence: TGTGCCAGCAGTTCCCAGGACAGCTACCAAGAGACCCAGTACTTC. Translation gives CASSSQDSYQETQYF.

V usage is TRBV5-1 and J usage is TRBJ1-1, with a possible D match to TRBD1 (6 bases). V lost 2 bases to trimming and J lost 3 bases, with 11 bases between them. Looked up from germline, CDR1 is SGHRS and CDR2 is YFSETQ. CDR3 length: 14 residues. The CDR3 region is CASSLTGLDTEAFF. In DNA form, the CDR3 reads TGCGCCAGCAGCTTAACAGGGTTGGACACTGAAGCTTTCTTT.

This clone was seen just once. The junction differs from germline at one of its ends, possibly a read error. The chain joins TRBV4-3 to TRBJ1-4; TRBD1 matches at 10 bases. The CDR3 is 16 amino acids. Germline CDR1 is LGHNA and CDR2 is YSLEER. CDR3 in amino acids: CASSQGTGTGASGVSF. Here the CDR3 DNA reads TGCGCCAGCAGCCAGGGTACCGGGACAGGGGCCTCCGGTGTGTCTTTT.

The chain links TRBV28 to TRBJ2-7; 7 bases are a match to TRBD2. CDR3 length equals 16 residues. Germline CDR1 and CDR2: MDHEN and SYDVKM. The V gene end was trimmed by 3 bases and the J gene end by 4 bases; junction bases not matched to a gene: 12. The DNA of the CDR3 is TGTGCCAGCAGTTTGAGGGTGGTTCTAGCGGCTTACGAGCAGTACTTC. Translation gives CASSLRVVLAAYEQYF.

The chain uses TRBV3-1 (or the pseudogene TRBV3-2) and TRBJ2-3; D is undetermined. The germline V gene has CDR1 LGHDT and CDR2 YNNKEL (reference sequence). The CDR3 runs 13 residues. Trimming pared 0 bases from V and 5 bases from J, leaving 6 bases between. This chain's CDR3 is CASSQERKDTQYF. CDR3 coding DNA: TGTGCCAGCAGCCAAGAGAGGAAAGATACGCAGTATTTT.

The chain links TRBV27 to TRBJ2-2, with D unclear. V was cut by 6 bases and J by 6 bases, with 14 bases left in between. Per germline, CDR1 MNHEY and CDR2 SMNVEV (reference sequence). The CDR3 covers 14 residues. The CDR3 region is CASSYDRLAGELFF. The DNA for the CDR3 is TGTGCCAGCAGCTATGACCGTTTGGCCGGGGAGCTGTTTTTT.

This rearrangement joins TRBV7-6 to TRBJ2-5, with 9 bases fitting TRBD2. The CDR3 contains 16 residues. The germline gives CDR1 SGHVS, CDR2 FNYEAQ. Germline trimming cut 3 bases from V and 4 bases from J; bases unmatched to any gene: 9. CDR3 sequence reads: CASSFLGGRARETQYF. CDR3 nucleotide sequence: TGTGCCAGCAGCTTCTTAGGCGGGAGGGCCAGAGAGACCCAGTACTTC.

This CDR3 is CASSLSTDTQYF. The CDR3 bases are TGTGCCAGCAGTCTGAGCACAGATACGCAGTATTTT. The chain uses TRBV28 and TRBJ2-3; D gene unclear. V gave up 5 bases and J gave up 0 bases, with 3 bases separating them. From germline, CDR1 is MDHEN and CDR2 SYDVKM. This CDR3 contains 12 residues.

This chain connects TRBV2 to TRBJ1-3, with a possible D match to TRBD1 (5 bases). The V gene lost 9 bases and the J gene lost 7 bases, with 16 bases spanning the gap. Germline CDR1 is SNHLY and CDR2 is FYNNEI. CDR3 length: 13 amino acids. The CDR3 coding sequence is TGTGCCAGTCGGGACGACGGGCGGAACACCATATATTTT. The encoded protein is CASRDDGRNTIYF. The variable domain in full, with the rest retrieved from reference TRBV2 and TRBJ1-3, is EPEVTQTPSHQVTQMGQEVILRCVPISNHLYFYWYRQILGQKVEFLVSFYNNEISEKSEIFDDQFSVERPDGSNFTLKIRSTKLEDSAMYFCASRDDGRNTIYFGEGSWLTVV.

The chain employs TRBV2 and TRBJ1-2, with TRBD1 matching over 9 bases. V lost 6 bases to trimming and J lost 3 bases; unmatched junction nucleotides: 5. Germline CDR1 reads SNHLY; CDR2 reads FYNNEI. The CDR3 totals 14 residues. The CDR3 coding sequence is TGTGCCAGCAGCTGGACAGGGGACGACTATGGCTACACCTTC. Amino acid sequence: CASSWTGDDYGYTF. The complete variable domain, with remaining parts taken from reference TRBV2 and TRBJ1-2, reads EPEVTQTPSHQVTQMGQEVILRCVPISNHLYFYWYRQILGQKVEFLVSFYNNEISEKSEIFDDQFSVERPDGSNFTLKIRSTKLEDSAMYFCASSWTGDDYGYTFGSGTRLTVV.

J is TRBJ1-2 and V is TRBV27; D is possibly TRBD1 (6 bases). The CDR3 extends over 15 amino acids. V was clipped by 0 bases and J by 8 bases, with 16 bases between them. The V gene's germline CDR1 is MNHEY and CDR2 SMNVEV (reference sequence). The CDR3 loop is CASSLSDRGPGGYTF. In DNA form, the CDR3 reads TGTGCCAGCAGTTTATCGGATCGGGGGCCCGGAGGCTACACCTTC.

The J gene is TRBJ1-2, the V gene TRBV7-2; TRBD1 might be the D (5 bases). Trimming shortened V by 5 bases and J by 8 bases, and 15 bases separated the two germline ends. This CDR3 has 13 amino acids. Germline V gene sequence: CDR1 SGHTA, CDR2 FQGNSA. The CDR3 nucleotides read TGTGCCAGCAGCCCCAACGGGGCGAGGGGCTACACCTTC. It codes for CASSPNGARGYTF.

CDR3 coding DNA: TGCAGTGCCCGAGTCCAAGAGACCCAGTACTTC. Encoded protein: CSARVQETQYF. V is TRBV20-1 and J is TRBJ2-5; D gene unclear. The CDR3 covers 11 residues. Germline CDR1 DFQATT, CDR2 SNEGSKA (reference sequence). V was trimmed by 6 bases and J by 1 base, leaving 6 bases between them.